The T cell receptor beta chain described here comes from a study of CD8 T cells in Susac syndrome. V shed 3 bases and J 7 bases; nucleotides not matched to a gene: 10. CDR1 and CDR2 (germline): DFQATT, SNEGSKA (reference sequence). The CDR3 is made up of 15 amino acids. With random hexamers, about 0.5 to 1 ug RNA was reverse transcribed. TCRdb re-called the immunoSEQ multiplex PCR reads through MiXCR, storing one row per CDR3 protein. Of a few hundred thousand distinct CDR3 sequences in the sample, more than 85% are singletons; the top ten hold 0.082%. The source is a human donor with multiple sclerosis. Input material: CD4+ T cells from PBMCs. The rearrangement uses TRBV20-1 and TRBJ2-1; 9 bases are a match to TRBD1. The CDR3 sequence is CSARDHRGHENEQFF. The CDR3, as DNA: TGCAGTGCTAGGGACCACAGGGGGCACGAGAATGAGCAGTTCTTC.